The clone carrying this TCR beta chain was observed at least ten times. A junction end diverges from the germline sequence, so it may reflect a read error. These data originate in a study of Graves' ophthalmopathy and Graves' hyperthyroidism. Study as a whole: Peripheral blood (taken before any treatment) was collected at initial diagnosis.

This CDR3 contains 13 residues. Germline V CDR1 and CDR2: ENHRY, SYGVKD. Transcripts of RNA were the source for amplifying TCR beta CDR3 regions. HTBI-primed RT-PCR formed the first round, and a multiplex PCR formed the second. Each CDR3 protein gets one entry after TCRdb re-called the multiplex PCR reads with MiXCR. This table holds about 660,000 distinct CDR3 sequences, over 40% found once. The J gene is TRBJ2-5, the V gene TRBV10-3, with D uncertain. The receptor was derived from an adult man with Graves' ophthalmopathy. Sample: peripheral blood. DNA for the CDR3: TGTGCCAGCAGTTTTATGGGGTTGGAGACCCAGTACTTC. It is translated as CASSFMGLETQYF.